A selection of T cell receptor beta chains follows, all from one sample in a study of cytomegalovirus exposure and HLA in healthy donors. Clones were sequenced by immunoSEQ multiplex PCR, and TCRdb holds only the in-frame ones, with some missing. In the table there are some 120,000 clones, approximately 8.6% of which are singletons. Material: PBMCs. These receptors were obtained from a woman aged 40 to 50 in good health and CMV-seropositive. Each CDR3 is given with its conserved first and last residue. A D gene is named only where the DNA matches it firmly. Only some rows state a clone size, as once, few, many or a class for expanded clones.

D gene	V gene	clone size	J gene	CDR3 protein	CDR3 DNA
TRBD1	TRBV10-3	-	TRBJ1-2	CAIGSLLQGNGYTF	TGTGCCATCGGTAGCTTACTACAGGGGAATGGCTACACCTTC
-	TRBV2	-	TRBJ1-6	CAGGGQFNSPLHF	TGTGCCGGGGGAGGGCAGTTTAATTCACCCCTCCACTTT
-	TRBV28	-	TRBJ1-2	CASSLRDYGYTF	TGTGCCAGCAGCCTCCGGGATTATGGCTACACCTTC
-	TRBV29-1	-	TRBJ1-1	CSAQGQGSNTEAFF	TGCAGCGCCCAAGGGCAGGGGTCGAACACTGAAGCTTTCTTT
-	TRBV7-9	few	TRBJ1-2	CASSLGDFYGYTF	TGTGCCAGCAGCTTAGGGGACTTCTATGGCTACACCTTC
TRBD1	TRBV5-1	once	TRBJ2-2	CASSLETGVSGELFF	TGCGCCAGCAGCTTGGAGACAGGGGTCTCCGGGGAGCTGTTTTTT
TRBD1	TRBV13	-	TRBJ1-2	CASSATRGLGYTF	TGTGCCAGCAGCGCCACCAGGGGGTTGGGCTACACCTTC
TRBD1	TRBV25-1	-	TRBJ2-5	CASSEWGSGQGQETQYF	TGTGCCAGCAGTGAATGGGGATCGGGACAGGGTCAAGAGACCCAGTACTTC
-	TRBV7-9	few	TRBJ1-1	CASSQQGGAFF	TGTGCCAGCAGCCAACAGGGTGGAGCTTTCTTT
TRBD1	TRBV27	few	TRBJ2-7	CASSSGQGSYEQYF	TGTGCCAGCAGTTCAGGACAGGGGTCCTACGAGCAGTACTTC
-	TRBV27	few	TRBJ1-1	CASSWRTGRDTEAFF	TGTGCCAGCAGCTGGAGGACGGGGAGGGACACTGAAGCTTTCTTT
-	TRBV29-1	-	TRBJ2-1	CSGALYNNEQFF	TGCAGCGGGGCCCTCTACAACAATGAGCAGTTCTTC
-	TRBV5-5	-	TRBJ2-2	CAPLHTGELFF	TGTGCCCCCCTCCACACCGGGGAGCTGTTTTTT
TRBD1	TRBV18	-	TRBJ1-4	CASSSITGDNEKLFF	TGTGCCAGCTCGTCAATCACAGGGGATAATGAAAAACTGTTTTTT
-	TRBV27	-	TRBJ2-1	CASSGRTKSYNEQFF	TGTGCCAGCAGTGGGAGGACGAAGTCCTACAATGAGCAGTTCTTC
-	TRBV7-2	-	TRBJ2-1	CASSWTGYNEQFF	TGTGCCAGCAGCTGGACTGGGTACAATGAGCAGTTCTTC
TRBD1	TRBV7-2	few	TRBJ2-2	CASSLTGGPNTGELFF	TGTGCCAGCAGTCTAACAGGGGGCCCTAACACCGGGGAGCTGTTTTTT